This TCR beta chain was found in a study of OX40 agonist ivuxolimab in advanced cancers. Overall study context: Patients took ivuxolimab, an agonistic anti-OX40 (CD134) antibody. The mean age was roughly 60 years, ranging from roughly 23 to 80, with around four fifths of participants male.

The germline V gene encodes CDR1 SQVTM and CDR2 ANQGSEA. The ends were cut back, 7 bases at V and 5 bases at J, with 17 bases in the middle. CDR3 length equals 13 residues. The method was immunoSEQ multiplex PCR; TCRdb's version includes in-frame clones alone and lacks a portion of them. The data show tens of thousands of clones, with around 80% seen just once and less than 25% held by the top ten. The specimen comprised CD4+ or CD8+ T cells sorted from blood, sampled in a trial of the OX40 agonist ivuxolimab. The rearrangement joins TRBV29-1 to TRBJ2-5; maybe TRBD1 (5 bases). The TCR comes from an adult with an advanced solid tumor such as melanoma, head and neck, liver or kidney cancer. Here the CDR3 reads CSAFRVVQETQYF. In DNA form, the CDR3 reads TGCAGCGCCTTCAGGGTTGTTCAGGAGACCCAGTACTTC.